These T cell receptor beta chains were read from a single sample in a study of blood T cell repertoires in COVID-19. Profiled with immunoSEQ multiplex PCR; TCRdb holds only in-frame clones, not every one. The profile shows around 28,000 clones, more than 70% of them singletons. The specimen was peripheral blood. Receptors were obtained from a human donor in a cohort sampled during active COVID-19. Each CDR3 is given without its conserved first and last residue.

j_call	v_call	cdr3_aa
TRBJ2-2	TRBV4-3	ASSVRDRDTGELF
TRBJ1-2	TRBV11-2	ASSLDREVYGYT
TRBJ2-5	TRBV5-1	ASTEDQETQY
TRBJ1-2	TRBV18	ASSGSRELYT
TRBJ2-7	TRBV9	ASSVGLGLYEQY
TRBJ1-5	TRBV5-1	ASSLDGYSNQPQH
TRBJ2-2	TRBV30	AWSVSGGASGELF
TRBJ1-1	TRBV28	ASSQKGQGRNEAF
TRBJ1-2	TRBV10-3	AMAGEPYGYT
TRBJ1-6	TRBV19	ASTDGQGRSPLH
TRBJ2-7	TRBV9	ASSVEGYEQY
TRBJ2-3	TRBV24-1	ATGTSTDTQY
TRBJ1-2	TRBV6-2/TRBV6-3	ASSARGTNGYT
TRBJ2-7	TRBV2	ASSNGLAAPSYEQY
TRBJ2-5	TRBV4-2	ASKKRGQGETQY
TRBJ2-5	TRBV5-5	ASIGGEETQY
TRBJ2-1	TRBV11-3	ASSLRQDYNEQF
TRBJ1-2	TRBV2	AGQETGGVGYT
TRBJ2-2	TRBV5-4	ASSLGGPMSSTGELF
TRBJ2-5	TRBV6-5	ASSYLAANQETQY
TRBJ1-1	TRBV5-4	ASRALAGQNTEAF
TRBJ2-3	TRBV3-1/TRBV3-2	ASSLTDTQY
TRBJ2-1	TRBV19	ASRSWGSGGIYNEQF
TRBJ2-3	TRBV7-8	ASSFGGQPTDTQY
TRBJ2-7	TRBV7-2	ASSLDPGATPGTSG
TRBJ2-1	TRBV4-1	ACNSGGPYNEQF
TRBJ1-6	TRBV3-1/TRBV3-2	ASSQTENSPLH
TRBJ1-1	TRBV29-1	SVRGTGNTEAF
TRBJ1-3	TRBV27	ASTDRGNTIY
TRBJ2-5	TRBV11-2	ASSPLSGGRRETQY
TRBJ2-3	TRBV3-1/TRBV3-2	ASRLTSGTSGGADTQY
TRBJ2-1	TRBV2	ASRDTGYNEQF
TRBJ1-2	TRBV7-3	ASSSDRIRAGGYT
TRBJ2-7	TRBV4-3	ASSQDQYSYEQY
TRBJ1-2	TRBV5-8	ASATGPYGYT
TRBJ2-2	TRBV19	ASSPQRSSTGELF
TRBJ2-2	TRBV25-1	ASSEHGNTGELF
TRBJ1-5	TRBV2	ASIGQLNQPQH
TRBJ2-7	TRBV4-3	ASSQGTRGSYEQY
TRBJ2-3	TRBV20-1	SASSSASTDTQY
TRBJ2-4	TRBV4-3	ASSQVTGLAKNIQY